This entry lists 30 T cell receptor beta chains sequenced from one sample in a study of blood T cell repertoires in COVID-19 (dated by TCRdb to 2018 to 2020). To prepare the library, the immunoSEQ multiplex PCR assay was applied. Imported from immuneACCESS, the table was reduced by TCRdb to in-frame sequences with V and J called. These copies leave out some clones; in studies compared against another copy, an unresolved V gene accounts for under half, and the cause of the remainder is not known. Here the sample has about 100,000 clones; just over 90% occur a single time. Jointly, the top ten make up 1% to 1.5% of the sample. Sequences were obtained from peripheral blood. These receptors were obtained from a woman between 25 and 40 years old with acute or convalescent COVID-19.

The gene calls are TRBV3-1 (or the pseudogene TRBV3-2) and TRBJ2-7, with TRBD1 matching over 10 bases. V dropped 3 bases and J dropped 4; count of bases not matched to a gene: 3. The CDR3 covers 14 residues. Per the germline V gene, CDR1 is LGHDT and CDR2 is YNNKEL (reference sequence). CDR3 in amino acids: CASSQGQGKYEQYF. CDR3 DNA: TGTGCCAGCAGCCAGGGACAGGGGAAATACGAGCAGTACTTC.

The chain links TRBV7-9 to TRBJ2-7; D might be TRBD2 (5 bases). V lost 5 bases and J lost 2, with 16 bases in between. This CDR3 contains 15 residues. In germline, CDR1 is SEHNR, CDR2 FQNEAQ (reference sequence). The CDR3 DNA follows: TGTGCCAGCAGCCCCAAGCGACTAACCACCTACGAGCAGTACTTC. It translates to CASSPKRLTTYEQYF. Filled out from reference TRBV7-9 and TRBJ2-7, the complete variable domain reads DTGVSQNPRHKITKRGQNVTFRCDPISEHNRLYWYRQTLGQGPEFLTYFQNEAQLEKSRLLSDRFSAERPKGSFSTLEIQRTEQGDSAMYLCASSPKRLTTYEQYFGPGTRLTVT.

The chain combines TRBV6-5 with TRBJ1-2; D remains unclear. Germline CDR1 reads MNHEY; CDR2 reads SVGAGI. The CDR3 is made up of 13 amino acids. CDR3 sequence reads: CAVPPRLDYGYTF. The CDR3 coding sequence is TGTGCAGTCCCCCCACGGTTGGACTATGGCTACACCTTC.

The gene calls are TRBV19 and TRBJ1-1; TRBD1 agrees at 7 bases. This CDR3 contains 14 residues. Germline V gene data show CDR1 as LNHDA and CDR2 as SQIVND (reference sequence). The junction had 7 bases not matched to a gene; V was cut back by 4 bases and J by 5 bases. Here the CDR3 reads CASSNTGERTEAFF. The CDR3 nucleotides are TGTGCCAGTAGTAATACAGGGGAGAGGACTGAAGCTTTCTTT.

The V and J genes are TRBV5-1 and TRBJ2-7, with 9 bases aligning to TRBD1. V dropped 4 bases and J dropped 12; count of bases not matched to a gene: 11. CDR3 length: 13 amino acids. The V gene's germline CDR1 is SGHRS and CDR2 YFSETQ. The CDR3, as DNA: TGCGCCAGCAGCCCGGGACAGGGTCCTACTCGGTACTTC. Protein: CASSPGQGPTRYF.

This rearrangement joins TRBV6-5 to TRBJ2-3, with D perhaps TRBD1 (6 bases). Per the germline V gene, CDR1 is MNHEY and CDR2 is SVGAGI. This CDR3 comprises 15 residues. Trimming shortened V by 6 bases and J by 2 bases, and 15 bases separated the two germline ends. The CDR3 reads CASRSGTLTTDTQYF. The CDR3 nucleotides are TGTGCCAGCAGATCCGGGACACTCACCACAGATACGCAGTATTTT.

This clone was seen only a few times. The J gene is TRBJ1-1, the V gene TRBV5-4; 8 bases are shared with TRBD1. V trimming: 3 bases; J trimming: 7 bases; junction bases outside the gene matches: 2. Germline CDR1 is SGHNT and CDR2 is YYREEE (reference sequence). The CDR3 is made up of 12 amino acids. The CDR3 protein is CASSSDRGEAFF. DNA of the CDR3: TGTGCCAGCAGCTCTGACAGGGGTGAAGCTTTCTTT.

V is TRBV28 and J is TRBJ2-1; 8 positions agree with TRBD1. Germline V gives CDR1 MDHEN, CDR2 SYDVKM. V dropped 3 bases and J dropped 3; count of bases not matched to a gene: 7. This CDR3 has 16 residues. CDR3 nucleotide sequence: TGTGCCAGCAGTTTTTCCATTACAGGGGGCTACAATGAGCAGTTCTTC. Translating gives CASSFSITGGYNEQFF. The whole variable domain, remainder taken from reference TRBV28 and TRBJ2-1, is DVKVTQSSRYLVKRTGEKVFLECVQDMDHENMFWYRQDPGLGLRLIYFSYDVKMKEKGDIPEGYSVSREKKERFSLILESASTNQTSMYLCASSFSITGGYNEQFFGPGTRLTVL.

This clone occurred a few times. The gene calls are TRBV7-3 and TRBJ2-7; tentatively, D is TRBD2 (6 bases). The CDR3 has 14 amino acids. Germline assignment: CDR1 SGHTA and CDR2 FQGTGA. V was cut by 2 bases and J by 2 bases, with 10 bases left in between. The CDR3 nucleotides are TGTGCCAGCAGCTTATCGGCGGGAACCTACGAGCAGTACTTC. As protein: CASSLSAGTYEQYF.

The chain carries TRBV2 and TRBJ2-3; 9 positions match TRBD2. CDR3 length: 15 amino acids. CDR1 SNHLY and CDR2 FYNNEI come from the germline V gene. The V and J ends lost 3 bases and 3 bases, in that order; junction bases with no gene match: 4. The DNA for the CDR3 is TGTGCCAGCAGTGAGGGCGGGAGGGGAACAGATACGCAGTATTTT. This translates into CASSEGGRGTDTQYF.

This clone was detected only once. V and J are TRBV5-3 and TRBJ1-5; D unresolved. TRBV5-3 is reported as an ORF; its role is uncertain. The CDR3 runs to 11 residues. Trimming pared 4 bases from V and 5 bases from J, leaving 4 bases between. The CDR3 reads CARSPDQPQHF. The DNA for the CDR3 is TGTGCCAGAAGCCCCGATCAGCCCCAGCATTTT.

The chain combines TRBV28 with TRBJ2-7, with 10 nucleotides matching TRBD1. The CDR3 is 17 amino acids. The germline gives CDR1 MDHEN, CDR2 SYDVKM. The ends lost 5 bases at V and 6 bases at J; junction bases unmatched: 16. CDR3 sequence: CASSIITPGQGLSEQYF. CDR3 sequence (DNA): TGTGCCAGCAGTATAATCACGCCGGGACAGGGGCTCTCCGAGCAGTACTTC.

The chain couples TRBV28 to TRBJ2-1; no reliable D call. Per the germline V gene, CDR1 is MDHEN and CDR2 is SYDVKM. With 7 bases removed from V and 7 bases from J, the gap between germline ends came to 11 bases. There are 12 residues in the CDR3. This CDR3 reads CASKWAANEQFF. The CDR3 region has the DNA TGTGCCAGCAAGTGGGCCGCGAATGAGCAGTTCTTC. The whole variable domain, filled in from reference TRBV28 and TRBJ2-1, reads DVKVTQSSRYLVKRTGEKVFLECVQDMDHENMFWYRQDPGLGLRLIYFSYDVKMKEKGDIPEGYSVSREKKERFSLILESASTNQTSMYLCASKWAANEQFFGPGTRLTVL.

V and J are TRBV9 and TRBJ1-1; 8 bases map to TRBD1. Trimming at V came to 3 bases and at J to 2 bases, leaving 6 bases not matched to a gene. The CDR3 is 15 amino acids. CDR1 is SGDLS, CDR2 YYNGEE, per germline. The CDR3 region has the DNA TGTGCCAGCAGCGACGCCAGGGGGCCCAACACTGAAGCTTTCTTT. Translating gives CASSDARGPNTEAFF.

This clone was seen just once. The V and J genes are TRBV9 and TRBJ2-1; the match to TRBD2 covers 8 bases. Unmatched junction bases numbered 6, after V lost 0 bases and J lost 4 bases. CDR1 and CDR2 (germline): SGDLS, YYNGEE. The CDR3 contains 16 residues. This chain's CDR3 is CASSVEFLAGYNEQFF. Here the CDR3 DNA reads TGTGCCAGCAGCGTAGAGTTCCTAGCGGGTTACAATGAGCAGTTCTTC. Together with reference TRBV9 and TRBJ2-1, the CDR3 gives the full variable domain: DSGVTQTPKHLITATGQRVTLRCSPRSGDLSVYWYQQSLDQGLQFLIQYYNGEERAKGNILERFSAQQFPDLHSELNLSSLELGDSALYFCASSVEFLAGYNEQFFGPGTRLTVL.

The chain is built from TRBV10-3 and TRBJ1-2; D gene ambiguous. Trimming removed 6 bases at V and 3 bases at J, with 17 bases between. CDR1 ENHRY and CDR2 SYGVKD come from the germline V gene. This CDR3 spans 15 amino acids. The CDR3 DNA reads as TGTGCCATCAGCAAAATAACGGGATCCGACTATGGCTACACCTTC. This gives the protein CAISKITGSDYGYTF.

This rearrangement joins TRBV27 to TRBJ1-1, with D tentatively TRBD1 (5 bases). V dropped 2 bases and J dropped 5 bases, with 15 bases sitting between them. CDR1 is MNHEY, CDR2 SMNVEV, per germline (reference sequence). The CDR3 runs 15 residues. The chain's CDR3 is CASSLKSAGMTEAFF. The CDR3 DNA is TGTGCCAGCAGTTTAAAGTCGGCAGGGATGACTGAAGCTTTCTTT.

V and J are TRBV6-5 and TRBJ2-2; D gene uncertain. Trimming cost V 6 bases and J 4 bases, with 15 bases left between them. Per germline, CDR1 MNHEY and CDR2 SVGAGI. The CDR3 is 15 amino acids. The CDR3 region has the DNA TGTGCCAGCAGGGTAGATCTGGTCCTCACCGGGGAGCTGTTTTTT. Translation gives CASRVDLVLTGELFF.

The chain combines TRBV18 with TRBJ2-5, with D perhaps TRBD1 (5 bases). V lost 1 base and J 0 bases, leaving 12 bases between the germline ends. CDR1 is KGHSH, CDR2 LQKENI, per germline. This CDR3 spans 16 amino acids. The CDR3 bases are TGTGCCAGCTCACCACGGAAGGGGCGCAACCAAGAGACCCAGTACTTC. Its translation: CASSPRKGRNQETQYF.

The genes are TRBV9 and TRBJ2-7; tentative D call: TRBD1 (5 bases). This CDR3 region has 13 residues. CDR1 SGDLS and CDR2 YYNGEE come from the germline V gene. Trimming took off 0 bases at V and 9 bases at J, with 13 bases between the two ends. CDR3 protein: CASSVVAQGVQYF. CDR3 in DNA: TGTGCCAGCAGCGTAGTGGCCCAAGGGGTGCAGTACTTC.

The V call is TRBV28, the J call TRBJ1-2; unclear D gene. The CDR3 spans 11 residues. From germline, CDR1 is MDHEN and CDR2 SYDVKM. Between the trimmed V and J ends, which lost 7 bases and 8 bases, there was a span of 11 bases. The CDR3 spells CASNEEEGYTF. DNA for the CDR3: TGTGCCAGCAACGAGGAGGAGGGCTACACCTTC.

This rearrangement joins TRBV19 to TRBJ1-5, with D possibly being TRBD1 (5 bases). V lost 7 bases and J 0 bases, leaving 16 bases between the germline ends. Germline V gene sequence: CDR1 LNHDA, CDR2 SQIVND (reference sequence). The CDR3 spans 16 residues. Here the CDR3 DNA reads TGTGCCAGTAAACTTCGCGGGGGAGGTAGCAATCAGCCCCAGCATTTT. This encodes CASKLRGGGSNQPQHF.

This chain uses TRBV27 with TRBJ1-5; tentatively, D is TRBD1 (6 bases). V lost 4 bases, J lost 9 bases, and 22 bases lay in between. The CDR3 length is 16 residues. Germline V gene lookup returns CDR1 MNHEY and CDR2 SMNVEV (reference sequence). CDR3 DNA: TGTGCCAGCAGTTCATACAGGGTAGTCCGGGGTATGCCCCAGCATTTT. The encoded protein is CASSSYRVVRGMPQHF.

This clone came up once. This chain joins TRBV28 and TRBJ2-2; D might be TRBD1 (5 bases). This CDR3 comprises 16 residues. The V gene lost 1 base and the J gene lost 1 base, with 10 bases spanning the gap. Germline V gene data show CDR1 as MDHEN and CDR2 as SYDVKM. The CDR3 protein is CASSLSDRRNTGELFF. CDR3 nucleotides: TGTGCCAGCAGTTTATCTGACAGAAGGAACACCGGGGAGCTGTTTTTT.

The chain links TRBV9 to TRBJ2-1, with TRBD1 as a possible D gene (5 bases). The CDR3 contains 15 residues. Germline loops: CDR1 SGDLS, CDR2 YYNGEE. V was clipped by 0 bases and J by 3 bases, with 10 bases between them. This CDR3 is CASSVELGDYNEQFF. The CDR3 DNA reads TGTGCCAGCAGCGTAGAATTAGGGGACTACAATGAGCAGTTCTTC.

The rearrangement links TRBV27 to TRBJ1-4; no reliable D call. The germline CDR1 and CDR2 sequences are MNHEY and SMNVEV (reference sequence). The CDR3 spans 14 residues. V was pared by 5 bases and J by 0 bases, with 7 bases between. The CDR3 DNA follows: TGTGCCAGCAGTCACCTAGCAACTAATGAAAAACTGTTTTTT. This encodes CASSHLATNEKLFF.

J is TRBJ2-3 and V is TRBV21-1; TRBD2 is the table's D call and was not checked against the DNA. TRBV21-1 is described as a pseudogene. CDR3 length: 18 amino acids. The CDR3 DNA reads TGTGCCAGCAGCAAAGAGGGGCGGGAGGGGCTCTGGGAAGATACGCAGTATTTT. Translation gives CASSKEGREGLWEDTQYF.

The gene calls are TRBV23-1 and TRBJ1-3; D gene unclear. TRBV23-1 is recorded as an ORF, its role being uncertain. The CDR3 runs to 16 residues. The germline V and J ends were trimmed by 0 bases and 0 bases, with 9 bases remaining between them. CDR3 amino acids: CASSQSIRLSGNTIYF. For the CDR3, the DNA is TGCGCCAGCAGTCAATCGATACGACTCTCTGGAAACACCATATATTTT.

J is TRBJ2-1 and V is TRBV4-1; D uncertain. The germline CDR1 and CDR2 sequences are MGHRA and YSYEKL. Trimming stripped 1 base from V and 5 bases from J, with 9 bases between. CDR3 size: 14 residues. CDR3 loop: CASSQVVSDNEQFF. The CDR3 region has the DNA TGCGCCAGCAGCCAAGTAGTAAGCGACAATGAGCAGTTCTTC.

The CDR3 sequence: CASTYRVNNSPLHF. CDR3 DNA sequence: TGTGCCAGCACCTACAGGGTTAATAATTCACCCCTCCACTTT. This chain links TRBV6-5 with TRBJ1-6; tentatively, D is TRBD1 (6 bases). The CDR3 has 14 amino acids. V lost 7 bases to trimming and J lost 5 bases, with 12 bases between them. Germline lookup yields CDR1 MNHEY and CDR2 SVGAGI.